This TCR beta chain was sequenced during a study of T cell changes during pregnancy in multiple sclerosis. TCRdb keeps only in-frame clones here, not all; method: immunoSEQ multiplex PCR. The sample shows some 70,000 clones, 91% of them seen only once. This clone was found a few times. The CDR3 spans 16 residues. The ends lost 4 bases at V and 3 bases at J; junction bases unmatched: 4. Germline CDR1 LGHNA, CDR2 YNFKEQ. Specimen: CD8+ T cells from peripheral blood mononuclear cells, collected before pregnancy. This clonotype was obtained from a female donor with multiple sclerosis, enrolled in a pregnancy study. V gene TRBV4-2 combines with J gene TRBJ2-2, with 11 bases aligning to TRBD2. CDR3 sequence reads: CASSLNSGGDTGELFF. The CDR3 region has the DNA TGTGCCAGCAGCCTAAATAGCGGGGGGGACACCGGGGAGCTGTTTTTT.